This T cell receptor beta chain was observed in a study of T cell changes during pregnancy in multiple sclerosis. Sequencing used immunoSEQ multiplex PCR; TCRdb keeps in-frame clones, though not all of them. The sample has over 65,000 clones; around 93% are singletons. The CDR3 has 12 amino acids. Germline V gives CDR1 SGHRS, CDR2 YFSETQ. V lost 4 bases and J 8 bases, leaving 12 bases between the germline ends. The TCR originated in a female donor in good health, enrolled as a control in a pregnancy study. The rearrangement joins TRBV5-1 to TRBJ1-1, with D possibly matching TRBD1 (5 bases). The sample here was peripheral blood, taken in the first trimester of pregnancy. The CDR3 sequence is CASSLDREEAFF. Here the CDR3 DNA reads TGCGCCAGCAGCCTAGACAGAGAAGAAGCTTTCTTT.